Listed here are 18 T cell receptor beta chains from one sample, sequenced in a study of shared clonotypes between healthy human individuals. Repertoires were generated with immunoSEQ multiplex PCR, while TCRdb's copy carries only in-frame clones and drops some. The sample has 2 million to 3 million clones; around nine tenths are singletons. Sequencing used naive CD4+ T cells sorted from blood. Subset meaning: CD45RA+ positively selected. The receptors were gathered from a man younger than 35 in good health.

V usage is TRBV18 and J usage is TRBJ2-7; a weak D match, TRBD2 (6 bases). This CDR3 has 16 residues. V was trimmed by 3 bases and J by 4 bases, leaving 19 bases between them. Germline assignment: CDR1 KGHSH and CDR2 LQKENI. The CDR3 loop is CASSPQTSASPYEQYF. The CDR3 DNA is TGTGCCAGCTCACCCCAGACTAGTGCCTCCCCTTACGAGCAGTACTTC. The full variable domain, with the rest looked up from reference TRBV18 and TRBJ2-7, is NAGVMQNPRHLVRRRGQEARLRCSPMKGHSHVYWYRQLPEEGLKFMVYLQKENIIDESGMPKERFSAEFPKEGPSILRIQQVVRGDSAAYFCASSPQTSASPYEQYFGPGTRLTVT.

This clone occurred a few times. The V call is TRBV5-1, the J call TRBJ1-1; TRBD1 is a possible D gene (6 bases). The V and J ends lost 4 bases and 1 base respectively, with 8 bases between them. The V gene's germline CDR1 is SGHRS and CDR2 YFSETQ. The CDR3 covers 13 residues. The CDR3 bases are TGCGCCAGCAGCACGGGACAGAACACTGAAGCTTTCTTT. It translates to CASSTGQNTEAFF.

Of note for this clone: Other DNA variants within this sample encode the same CDR3. The chain carries TRBV27 and TRBJ2-3; a weak D match, TRBD1 (6 bases). The germline V gene has CDR1 MNHEY and CDR2 SMNVEV (reference sequence). V was shortened by 6 bases and J by 2 bases, with 15 bases between the two germline ends. The CDR3 runs to 15 residues. This CDR3 is CASRGDNSPTDTQYF. In DNA, the CDR3 is TGTGCCAGCAGGGGGGACAACTCGCCCACAGATACGCAGTATTTT.

The V call is TRBV11-2, the J call TRBJ1-2, with 8 nucleotides matching TRBD1. The CDR3 is 19 residues long. V lost 2 bases and J lost 0; bases outside the gene matches: 14. Germline values: CDR1 SGHAT, CDR2 FQNNGV. The CDR3 DNA sequence: TGTGCCAGCAGCTTAATAGGTCCTGCAGGGGGCTGGGCTAACTATGGCTACACCTTC. Translated, it gives CASSLIGPAGGWANYGYTF.

The chain carries TRBV9 and TRBJ2-3, with 11 bases fitting TRBD2. The CDR3 loop spans 17 amino acids. Germline V CDR1 and CDR2: SGDLS, YYNGEE. V shed 4 bases, J shed 6 bases, and the junction held 13 bases outside the gene matches. Here the CDR3 reads CASSPGPLAGGRDTQYF. The CDR3 coding sequence is TGTGCCAGCAGCCCAGGTCCCCTAGCGGGGGGCAGGGATACGCAGTATTTT.

This chain connects TRBV13 to TRBJ2-7, with D possibly being TRBD1 (6 bases). The V and J ends lost 5 bases and 0 bases respectively, with 11 bases between them. This CDR3 has 14 amino acids. The germline gives CDR1 PRHDT, CDR2 FYEKMQ (reference sequence). The CDR3: CASSPRQASYEQYF. CDR3 nucleotide sequence: TGTGCCAGCAGCCCCCGACAGGCCTCCTACGAGCAGTACTTC. The full variable domain, rest sourced from reference TRBV13 and TRBJ2-7, is AAGVIQSPRHLIKEKRETATLKCYPIPRHDTVYWYQQGPGQDPQFLISFYEKMQSDKGSIPDRFSAQQFSDYHSELNMSSLELGDSALYFCASSPRQASYEQYFGPGTRLTVT.

The DNA of the CDR3 is TGCGCCAGCAGGGGGACAGGCGCAGATACGCAGTATTTT. This translates into CASRGTGADTQYF. The J gene is TRBJ2-3, the V gene TRBV10-2; 8 nucleotides align to TRBD1. Germline V CDR1 and CDR2: WSHSY, SAAADI. This CDR3 is built from 13 residues. The J segment lost 4 bases and the V segment lost 6 bases, leaving 3 bases of the junction unmatched.

This chain uses TRBV2 with TRBJ2-4, with D perhaps matching TRBD1 or TRBD2 (5 bases each). This CDR3 has 15 amino acids. CDR1 SNHLY and CDR2 FYNNEI come from the germline V gene. V dropped 3 bases and J dropped 2 bases, with 11 bases sitting between them. The chain's CDR3 is CASSDWDGPKNIQYF. CDR3 bases: TGTGCCAGCAGTGACTGGGACGGCCCCAAAAACATTCAGTACTTC. Full variable domain (remainder filled in from reference TRBV2 and TRBJ2-4): EPEVTQTPSHQVTQMGQEVILRCVPISNHLYFYWYRQILGQKVEFLVSFYNNEISEKSEIFDDQFSVERPDGSNFTLKIRSTKLEDSAMYFCASSDWDGPKNIQYFGAGTRLSVL.

The rearrangement links TRBV6-1 to TRBJ1-2, with TRBD1 matching 9 bases. Germline-derived CDR1 and CDR2 are MNHNS and SASEGT. This CDR3 spans 13 amino acids. The ends lost 10 bases at V and 5 bases at J; junction bases unmatched: 8. CDR3 DNA sequence: TGTGCCACCGGTTCCGGGACAGGGTATGGCTACACCTTC. Amino acid sequence: CATGSGTGYGYTF.

J is TRBJ2-7 and V is TRBV6-6, with D possibly being TRBD2 (7 bases). Germline V CDR1 and CDR2: MNHNY, SVGAGI (reference sequence). The V gene lost 2 bases and the J gene lost 5 bases, with 10 bases spanning the gap. The CDR3 spans 13 residues. The CDR3, as DNA: TGTGCCAGCAGTTACGGGGGGGGCCACGAGCAGTACTTC. The encoded protein is CASSYGGGHEQYF.

V is TRBV21-1 and J is TRBJ2-7; the table's D call TRBD1 went unverified against the DNA. TRBV21-1 is reported as a pseudogene. The CDR3 contains 14 residues. The CDR3 loop is CASSRNRGSYEQYF. In nucleotides, the CDR3 is TGTGCCAGCAGCAGAAACAGGGGCTCCTACGAGCAGTACTTC.

The genes are TRBV6-1 and TRBJ2-1; 9 positions agree with TRBD2. J gave up 4 bases and V 8 bases, and 3 bases lay outside the gene matches. This CDR3 region has 13 residues. Per the germline V gene, CDR1 is MNHNS and CDR2 is SASEGT. The CDR3 DNA follows: TGTGCCAGCCTCAGCGGGGGGTACAATGAGCAGTTCTTC. Its protein is CASLSGGYNEQFF.

Points on this clone: Within the sample, other DNA sequences also encode this same CDR3. V is TRBV4-3 and J is TRBJ1-1; perhaps TRBD1 as D (6 bases). CDR1 and CDR2 from the germline V gene are LGHNA and YSLEER. V lost 3 bases and J lost 1, with 9 bases in between. The CDR3 consists of 14 residues. The CDR3 DNA reads TGCGCCAGCAGCCACCTACAGGGGAACACTGAAGCTTTCTTT. This codes for CASSHLQGNTEAFF.

Comments on this clone: The sample carries other DNA sequences with the same CDR3. The chain couples TRBV29-1 to TRBJ2-3; D is tentatively TRBD1 or TRBD2 (6 bases each). Trimming removed 3 bases from V and 4 bases from J, with 8 bases in between. The length of the CDR3 is 12 residues. The V gene's germline CDR1 is SQVTM and CDR2 ANQGSEA. CDR3 residues: CSVDRGADTQYF. DNA of the CDR3: TGCAGCGTTGATAGGGGGGCAGATACGCAGTATTTT.

V and J are TRBV4-1 and TRBJ2-7; D gene uncertain. Between the trimmed V and J ends, which lost 0 bases and 2 bases, there was a span of 14 bases. This CDR3 has 16 residues. Germline V lookup: CDR1 MGHRA, CDR2 YSYEKL. CDR3 protein: CASSQDRMTPAYEQYF. The DNA for the CDR3 is TGCGCCAGCAGCCAAGATAGGATGACACCCGCCTACGAGCAGTACTTC.

This clone was picked up a small number of times. V usage is TRBV2 and J usage is TRBJ2-3, with D unclear. This CDR3 spans 11 amino acids. In germline, CDR1 is SNHLY, CDR2 FYNNEI. V dropped 5 bases and J dropped 5 bases, with 5 bases sitting between them. CDR3 bases: TGTGCCAGCAGTACCATAGATACGCAGTATTTT. This translates into CASSTIDTQYF.

The rearrangement uses TRBV4-1 and TRBJ2-2; a weak D match, TRBD1 (5 bases). V was clipped by 4 bases and J by 3 bases, with 12 bases between them. The CDR3 is 15 amino acids. Germline V gives CDR1 MGHRA, CDR2 YSYEKL. The CDR3 spells CASSRSGSDTGELFF. The CDR3 nucleotides are TGCGCCAGCAGCCGTTCAGGGTCTGACACCGGGGAGCTGTTTTTT.

This chain links TRBV19 with TRBJ2-3; D is ambiguous. The CDR3 has 11 residues. The germline gives CDR1 LNHDA, CDR2 SQIVND (reference sequence). Trimming shortened V by 6 bases and J by 2 bases, and 3 bases separated the two germline ends. CDR3 DNA sequence: TGTGCCAGTAGGCTCACAGATACGCAGTATTTT. This encodes CASRLTDTQYF.